This T cell receptor (beta chain) derives from a study of T cells in localized non-small cell lung cancer. Study results and limitations: When the top 100 tumor clones were examined, a median about 60 of them also appeared in the adjacent lung, which was paired and uninvolved. Uninvolved adjacent lung showed higher T cell clonality than tumor.

Assay: immunoSEQ multiplex PCR; the TCRdb copy retains only in-frame clones and omits some. Of about 43,000 clones detected, more than 85% appear once; the ten largest clones hold about 10%. Of note for this clone: What it recognizes is unknown.

The ends lost 3 bases at V and 7 bases at J; junction bases unmatched: 4. CDR3 size: 15 residues. Per the germline V gene, CDR1 is SGDLS and CDR2 is YYNGEE. Here the sequenced sample was PBMCs, taken before any cancer treatment. This chain joins TRBV9 and TRBJ2-1; TRBD2 agrees at 13 bases. The clonotype was recovered from a woman aged 40-69 years with stage II lung adenocarcinoma. CDR3 sequence (DNA): TGTGCCAGCAGCGCCACTAGCGGGAGGGAAAATGAGCAGTTCTTC. Translation: CASSATSGRENEQFF.